The 22 T cell receptor beta chains reported below all come from one sample, sequenced in a study of neurological immune-mediated disorders (dated by TCRdb to between 2017 and 2020). Library preparation was by 5' RACE. Sequenced on an Illumina HiSeq 2500. TCRdb reprocessed the public reads (quality trimming at Q25 with fastp, clone calling with MiXCR) and kept in-frame beta chains. Rows merge per CDR3 protein into single entries with the most common DNA and genes. This sample is represented by roughly 100,000 distinct CDR3 sequences; 3% to 4.5% of them were singletons. The ten largest clonotypes hold 5% to 6.5% of the sample. Sequencing input: PBMCs. The receptors originated from a young woman with multiple sclerosis.

At least ten counts were recorded for this clonotype. This chain links TRBV19 with TRBJ2-2; D might be TRBD1 (6 bases). Trimming left V 1 base short and J 6 bases short, with 9 bases between. This CDR3 is 14 amino acids long. Germline-derived CDR1 and CDR2 are LNHDA and SQIVND (reference sequence). The CDR3 DNA reads as TGTGCCAGTAGTATAGCAGGGGAAGCCGGGGAGCTGTTTTTT. Amino acid sequence: CASSIAGEAGELFF.

This clonotype was found many times. V gene TRBV5-1 combines with J gene TRBJ2-7; D gene ambiguous. Germline-derived CDR1 and CDR2 are SGHRS and YFSETQ. Trimming shortened V by 0 bases and J by 3 bases, and 4 bases separated the two germline ends. The length of the CDR3 is 12 residues. The CDR3 bases are TGCGCCAGCAGCTTGGGTAACTACGAGCAGTACTTC. Translated: CASSLGNYEQYF.

This clonotype has a count of ten or more. The chain links TRBV5-1 to TRBJ2-2; the D is unclear. V was trimmed by 6 bases and J by 0 bases, leaving 15 bases between them. Germline V CDR1 and CDR2: SGHRS, YFSETQ. This CDR3 spans 16 amino acids. DNA for the CDR3: TGCGCCAGCAAGCAGTGGGAAGCCGCGAACACCGGGGAGCTGTTTTTT. It specifies CASKQWEAANTGELFF.

The table lists this clonotype with many counts. V usage is TRBV25-1 and J usage is TRBJ1-2, with D tentatively TRBD1 (5 bases). This CDR3 is 11 amino acids long. Germline assignment: CDR1 MGHDK and CDR2 SYGVNS. V was shortened by 8 bases and J by 8 bases, with 12 bases between the two germline ends. The DNA for the CDR3 is TGTGCCAGCCGGGGGGTTCGGGGCTACACCTTC. This translates into CASRGVRGYTF.

This clonotype was counted at least ten times. This could be a read error, since a much larger clone is one nucleotide away. The rearrangement joins TRBV5-6 to TRBJ2-7; 11 bases match TRBD1. The germline gives CDR1 SGHDT, CDR2 YYEEEE. The CDR3 has 14 amino acids. V lost 4 bases and J lost 3; bases outside the gene matches: 3. CDR3 amino acids: CASSPGTGGYEQYF. The CDR3 DNA reads as TGTGCCAGCAGCCCCGGGACAGGGGGCTACGAGCAGTACTTC.

This clonotype has at least ten counts. The V call is TRBV20-1, the J call TRBJ2-7; 8 nucleotides align to TRBD2. Germline-derived CDR1 and CDR2 are DFQATT and SNEGSKA (reference sequence). CDR3 length equals 14 residues. The CDR3 sequence is CRTNSGGKSYEQYF. The CDR3 bases are TGCAGAACGAACAGCGGGGGTAAATCCTACGAGCAGTACTTC.

This clonotype was counted many times. The chain employs TRBV14 and TRBJ2-6, with D unclear. The CDR3 consists of 14 residues. CDR1 and CDR2 from the germline V gene are SGHDN and FVKESK. Trimming took 4 bases from V and 4 from J, leaving 8 bases between them. This CDR3 is CASSLNPGANVLTF. Here the CDR3 DNA reads TGTGCCAGCAGCCTAAACCCAGGGGCCAACGTCCTGACTTTC.

This clonotype was seen ten or more times. The chain is built from TRBV7-9 and TRBJ1-2, with D unclear. Per the germline V gene, CDR1 is SEHNR and CDR2 is FQNEAQ (reference sequence). The CDR3 runs 14 residues. V lost 1 base and J 13 bases, leaving 19 bases between the germline ends. The CDR3 here is CASSLGVREAGVTF. The DNA for the CDR3 is TGTGCCAGCAGCTTAGGAGTTCGGGAGGCGGGCGTCACCTTC.

The chain links TRBV6-6 to TRBJ2-3, with D possibly TRBD2 on 5 matching bases. The CDR3 covers 14 residues. V was shortened by 1 base and J by 3 bases, with 8 bases between the two germline ends. Germline lookup yields CDR1 MNHNY and CDR2 SVGAGI (reference sequence). CDR3 coding DNA: TGTGCCAGCAGTTACTTCTCGGGAACAGATACGCAGTATTTT. Its protein product is CASSYFSGTDTQYF.

The rearrangement links TRBV29-1 to TRBJ2-5, with no clear D. The CDR3 is 12 amino acids. The germline gives CDR1 SQVTM, CDR2 ANQGSEA. Trimming removed 4 bases at V and 5 bases at J, with 11 bases between. CDR3 DNA sequence: TGCAGCGTTGGTTTCGGGCTTGAGACCCAGTACTTC. It specifies CSVGFGLETQYF. Full variable domain (remainder filled in from reference TRBV29-1 and TRBJ2-5): SAVISQKPSRDICQRGTSLTIQCQVDSQVTMMFWYRQQPGQSLTLIATANQGSEATYESGFVIDKFPISRPNLTFSTLTVSNMSPEDSSIYLCSVGFGLETQYFGPGTRLLVL.

This clonotype was seen ten or more times. The chain employs TRBV3-1 and TRBJ2-7; 8 positions match TRBD2. V gave up 0 bases and J gave up 7 bases; unmatched junction bases: 2. The CDR3 covers 13 residues. The germline gives CDR1 LGHDT, CDR2 YNNKEL (reference sequence). The CDR3 spells CASSQDGGAEQYF. DNA for the CDR3: TGTGCCAGCAGCCAAGACGGGGGGGCTGAGCAGTACTTC.

This clonotype showed up many times. The chain links TRBV5-1 to TRBJ1-2; D call uncertain. V was clipped by 3 bases and J by 4 bases, with 25 bases between them. This CDR3 comprises 18 residues. The V gene's germline CDR1 is SGHRS and CDR2 YFSETQ. This chain's CDR3 is CASSSPRPKLGSSYGYTF. The CDR3 nucleotides read TGCGCCAGCAGCTCGCCACGGCCGAAGCTGGGGTCTAGCTATGGCTACACCTTC. Looking up the rest from reference TRBV5-1 and TRBJ1-2 gives the full variable domain: KAGVTQTPRYLIKTRGQQVTLSCSPISGHRSVSWYQQTPGQGLQFLFEYFSETQRNKGNFPGRFSGRQFSNSRSEMNVSTLELGDSALYLCASSSPRPKLGSSYGYTFGSGTRLTVV.

This clonotype was recorded many times. CDR3 residues: CSAGDRGPGGNEQFF. DNA for the CDR3: TGCAGTGCGGGCGACCGGGGACCGGGAGGCAATGAGCAGTTCTTC. V is TRBV20-1 and J is TRBJ2-1; 7 bases are a match to TRBD2. Unmatched junction bases numbered 14, after V lost 6 bases and J lost 6 bases. The germline V gene has CDR1 DFQATT and CDR2 SNEGSKA (reference sequence). The CDR3 consists of 15 residues.

This clonotype was recorded many times. The chain uses TRBV7-9 and TRBJ2-5; weak D call: TRBD2 (5 bases). This CDR3 spans 14 amino acids. The germline V gene has CDR1 SEHNR and CDR2 FQNEAQ (reference sequence). The V gene lost 1 base and the J gene lost 0 bases, with 6 bases spanning the gap. This CDR3 reads CASSLVRDQETQYF. CDR3 DNA sequence: TGTGCCAGCAGCTTAGTGCGGGACCAAGAGACCCAGTACTTC.

This clonotype came up many times. V usage is TRBV10-3 and J usage is TRBJ1-2; D not certain. Trimming cost V 0 bases and J 0 bases, with 8 bases left between them. The CDR3 is 15 amino acids. CDR1 ENHRY and CDR2 SYGVKD come from the germline V gene. In DNA form, the CDR3 reads TGTGCCATCAGTGAGTCTACAAATGCTAACTATGGCTACACCTTC. This codes for CAISESTNANYGYTF.

In its sample, this clonotype was seen many times. V usage is TRBV20-1 and J usage is TRBJ2-1; D is perhaps TRBD2 (6 bases). V lost 6 bases and J lost 7, with 16 bases in between. Germline V lookup: CDR1 DFQATT, CDR2 SNEGSKA (reference sequence). The CDR3 length is 13 residues. The CDR3 DNA follows: TGCAGTGCCGAAGGGGCAGGGAGGAATGAGCAGTTCTTC. This encodes CSAEGAGRNEQFF.

There are many counts of this clonotype. This chain links TRBV3-1 with TRBJ1-1; D uncertain. V lost 2 bases to trimming and J lost 2 bases, with 12 bases between them. There are 15 residues in the CDR3. Germline lookup yields CDR1 LGHDT and CDR2 YNNKEL (reference sequence). The CDR3 coding sequence is TGTGCCAGCAGCCAACATGACCTCGTTAACACTGAAGCTTTCTTT. It yields the protein CASSQHDLVNTEAFF.

There are a few counts of this clonotype. The J gene is TRBJ1-2, the V gene TRBV18, with 8 positions matching TRBD1. V gave up 3 bases and J gave up 7 bases; unmatched junction bases: 10. The V gene's germline CDR1 is KGHSH and CDR2 LQKENI. This CDR3 region has 15 residues. In DNA form, the CDR3 reads TGTGCCAGCTCACCGGGACAGGAGCAGTATGGTGGCTACACCTTC. It is translated as CASSPGQEQYGGYTF.

This clonotype was recorded once. This sequence may be a read error, since a much larger clone differs from it by one base. This chain joins TRBV20-1 and TRBJ2-1, with 11 bases aligning to TRBD2. Germline loops: CDR1 DFQATT, CDR2 SNEGSKA (reference sequence). The CDR3 consists of 14 residues. After removal of 5 bases from V and 8 bases from J, the junction contained 8 bases not matched to a gene. CDR3 region: CSALGTSGHDEQFF. CDR3 nucleotide sequence: TGCAGTGCTTTGGGGACTAGCGGCCACGATGAGCAGTTCTTC.

This clonotype has more than one count but fewer than ten. J is TRBJ2-5 and V is TRBV7-9; the D is unclear. This CDR3 spans 14 amino acids. Per the germline V gene, CDR1 is SEHNR and CDR2 is FQNEAQ (reference sequence). Trimming removed 1 base from V and 4 bases from J, with 10 bases in between. CDR3 sequence: CASSLGGMGETQYF. The CDR3, as DNA: TGTGCCAGCAGCTTAGGTGGGATGGGAGAGACCCAGTACTTC.

This clonotype was seen a handful of times. This rearrangement joins TRBV12-3 or TRBV12-4 to TRBJ1-2; D not certain. Trimming removed 4 bases at V and 7 bases at J, with 7 bases between. This CDR3 contains 11 residues. In nucleotides, the CDR3 is TGTGCCAGCAGTTCTCTCAGTGGCTACACCTTC. This gives the protein CASSSLSGYTF.

The table lists this clonotype with many counts. The gene calls are TRBV6-5 and TRBJ2-2; TRBD1 matches at 8 bases. Germline CDR1 reads MNHEY; CDR2 reads SVGAGI. The V gene end was trimmed by 6 bases and the J gene end by 4 bases; junction bases not matched to a gene: 7. The CDR3 consists of 15 residues. The CDR3 protein is CASSRGQGFTGELFF. The CDR3 nucleotides are TGTGCCAGCAGCCGCGGACAGGGATTCACCGGGGAGCTGTTTTTT.